This record concerns one T cell receptor beta chain sequence. This record belongs to a study of blood T cell repertoires in COVID-19. As processed by the authors: Amplified reference gene primers provided the basis for estimating nucleated cell counts. TCRdb keeps only in-frame clones here, not all; method: immunoSEQ multiplex PCR. V and J calls and clone size follow that table, whereas D and trimming were derived from the DNA. This repertoire shows some 250,000 clones, more than 75% found once; its top ten account for roughly 3%. The CDR3 totals 15 residues. Sample: peripheral blood. The receptor comes from a woman under 40 who had recovered from COVID-19. The chain combines TRBV21-1 with TRBJ2-5; the table assigns TRBD1, which was not confirmed against the DNA. TRBV21-1 is a listed pseudogene. This chain's CDR3 is CASSTRQGGQETQYF. CDR3 DNA sequence: TGTGCCAGCAGCACCCGACAGGGAGGCCAAGAGACCCAGTACTTC.